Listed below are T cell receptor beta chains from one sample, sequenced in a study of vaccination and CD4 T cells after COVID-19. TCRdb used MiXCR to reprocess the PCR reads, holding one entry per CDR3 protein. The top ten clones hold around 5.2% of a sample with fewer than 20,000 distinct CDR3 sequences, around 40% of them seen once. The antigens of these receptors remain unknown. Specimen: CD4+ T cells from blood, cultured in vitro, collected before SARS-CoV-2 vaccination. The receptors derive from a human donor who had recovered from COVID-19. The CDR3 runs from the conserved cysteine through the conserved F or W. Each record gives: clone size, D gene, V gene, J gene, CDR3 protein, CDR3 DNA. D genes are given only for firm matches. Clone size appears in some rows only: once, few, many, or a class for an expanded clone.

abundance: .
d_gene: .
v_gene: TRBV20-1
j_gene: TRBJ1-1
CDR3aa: CSAFPGGGTEAFF
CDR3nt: TGCAGTGCGTTCCCGGGGGGGGGAACTGAAGCTTTCTTT

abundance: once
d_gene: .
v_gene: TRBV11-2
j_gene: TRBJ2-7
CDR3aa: CASSLERISYEQYF
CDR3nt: TGTGCCAGCAGCTTAGAGCGGATCTCCTACGAGCAGTACTTC

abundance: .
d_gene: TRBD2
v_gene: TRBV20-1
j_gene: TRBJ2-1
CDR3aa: CSASPPPGTSGNSYNEQFF
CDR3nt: TGCAGTGCTAGCCCTCCCCCCGGGACTAGCGGGAATTCCTACAATGAGCAGTTCTTC

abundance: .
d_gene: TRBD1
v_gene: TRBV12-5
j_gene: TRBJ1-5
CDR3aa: CASGLVVTGKGNQPQHF
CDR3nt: TGTGCTAGTGGTTTGGTAGTGACAGGGAAGGGCAATCAGCCCCAGCATTTT

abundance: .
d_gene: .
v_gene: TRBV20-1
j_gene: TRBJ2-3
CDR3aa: CSARAYTDTQYF
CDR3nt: TGCAGTGCTAGAGCATACACAGATACGCAGTATTTT

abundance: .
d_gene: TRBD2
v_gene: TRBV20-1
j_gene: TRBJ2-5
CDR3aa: CSASTAGTRGETQYF
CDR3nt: TGCAGTGCCTCCACAGCGGGGACGCGGGGAGAGACCCAGTACTTC

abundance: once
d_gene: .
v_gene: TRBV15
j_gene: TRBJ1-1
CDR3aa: CATSRDLLGATEAFF
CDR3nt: TGTGCCACCAGCAGAGATTTATTAGGGGCCACTGAAGCTTTCTTT

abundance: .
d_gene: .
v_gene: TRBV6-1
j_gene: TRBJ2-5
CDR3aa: CASRAVGPQETQYF
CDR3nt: TGTGCCAGCAGGGCGGTTGGCCCCCAAGAGACCCAGTACTTC

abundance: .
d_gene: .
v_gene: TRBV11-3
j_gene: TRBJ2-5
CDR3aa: CASSTGETQYF
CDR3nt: TGTGCCAGCAGCACAGGGGAGACCCAGTACTTC

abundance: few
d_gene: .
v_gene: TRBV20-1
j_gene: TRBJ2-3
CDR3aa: CSARNAGRNTQYF
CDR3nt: TGCAGTGCTAGAAACGCAGGGAGGAATACGCAGTATTTT

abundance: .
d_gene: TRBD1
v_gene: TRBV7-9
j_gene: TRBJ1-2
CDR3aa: CASSSGLGTGGARNYGYTF
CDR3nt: TGTGCCAGCAGCTCGGGGCTGGGGACAGGGGGCGCGAGGAACTATGGCTACACCTTC

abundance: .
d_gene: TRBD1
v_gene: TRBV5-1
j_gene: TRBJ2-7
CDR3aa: CASSHRGEGNEQYF
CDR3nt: TGCGCCAGCAGCCACAGGGGAGAGGGAAACGAGCAGTACTTC

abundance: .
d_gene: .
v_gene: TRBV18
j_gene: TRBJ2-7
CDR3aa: CASSNTNYEQYF
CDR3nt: TGTGCCAGCTCGAACACCAACTACGAGCAGTACTTC

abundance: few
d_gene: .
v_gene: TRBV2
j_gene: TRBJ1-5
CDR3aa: CASREVLNQPQHF
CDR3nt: TGTGCCAGCAGGGAGGTTCTTAATCAGCCCCAGCATTTT

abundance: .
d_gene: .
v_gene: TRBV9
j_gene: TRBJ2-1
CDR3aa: CASSVGGRSSYNEQFF
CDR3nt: TGTGCCAGCAGCGTAGGGGGGAGGAGCTCCTACAATGAGCAGTTCTTC

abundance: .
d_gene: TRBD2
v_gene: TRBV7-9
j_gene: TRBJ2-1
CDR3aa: CASSLDTSGRDNEQFF
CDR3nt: TGTGCCAGCAGCTTAGATACTAGCGGGAGGGACAATGAGCAGTTCTTC

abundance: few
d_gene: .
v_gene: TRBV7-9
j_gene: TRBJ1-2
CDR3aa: CASSLGVVDYYGYTF
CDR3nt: TGTGCCAGCAGCTTAGGGGTCGTGGATTACTATGGCTACACCTTC

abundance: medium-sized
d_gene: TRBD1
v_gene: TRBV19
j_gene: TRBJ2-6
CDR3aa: CASSIKGALSGANVLTF
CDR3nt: TGTGCCAGTAGTATAAAGGGGGCCCTCTCTGGGGCCAACGTCCTGACTTTC

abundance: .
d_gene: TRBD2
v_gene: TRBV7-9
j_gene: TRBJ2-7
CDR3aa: CASSTARLGTSGYSYEQYF
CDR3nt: TGTGCCAGCAGCACCGCGAGGCTCGGGACTAGCGGGTACTCCTACGAGCAGTACTTC

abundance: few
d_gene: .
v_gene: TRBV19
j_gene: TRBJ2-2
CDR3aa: CASSIRGSTGELFF
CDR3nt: TGTGCCAGTAGTATAAGGGGTAGCACCGGGGAGCTGTTTTTT

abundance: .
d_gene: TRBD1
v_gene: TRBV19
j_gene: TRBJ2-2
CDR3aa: CASRAPGQAGGELFF
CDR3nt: TGTGCCAGTAGGGCCCCGGGACAGGCAGGAGGGGAGCTGTTTTTT

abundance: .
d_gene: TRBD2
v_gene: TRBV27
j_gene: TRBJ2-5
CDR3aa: CASSNSGTPPETQYF
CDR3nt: TGTGCCAGCAGCAATAGCGGGACTCCGCCAGAGACCCAGTACTTC

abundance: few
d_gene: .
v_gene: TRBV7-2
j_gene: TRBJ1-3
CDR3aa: CASSLEPGEGGNTIYF
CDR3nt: TGTGCCAGCAGCTTAGAGCCAGGGGAAGGAGGAAACACCATATATTTT

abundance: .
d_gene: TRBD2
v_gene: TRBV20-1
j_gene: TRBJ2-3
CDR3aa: CSVTSGGTDTQYF
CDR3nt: TGCAGTGTGACTAGCGGCGGCACAGATACGCAGTATTTT

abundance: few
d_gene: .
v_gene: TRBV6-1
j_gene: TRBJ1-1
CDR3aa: CASSEQENTEAFF
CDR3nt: TGTGCCAGCAGTGAACAGGAGAACACTGAAGCTTTCTTT

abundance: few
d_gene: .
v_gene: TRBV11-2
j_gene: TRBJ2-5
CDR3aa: CASSLRGTLQETQYF
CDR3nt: TGTGCCAGCAGCTTAAGGGGGACTCTCCAAGAGACCCAGTACTTC

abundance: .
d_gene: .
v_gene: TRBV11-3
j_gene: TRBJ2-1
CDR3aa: CASTKEGGFIDEQFF
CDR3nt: TGTGCCAGCACTAAGGAGGGCGGCTTTATCGATGAGCAGTTCTTC

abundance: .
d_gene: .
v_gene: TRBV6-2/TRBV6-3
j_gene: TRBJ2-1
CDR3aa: CASREQGRNEQFF
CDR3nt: TGTGCCAGCAGAGAACAGGGCCGCAATGAGCAGTTCTTC

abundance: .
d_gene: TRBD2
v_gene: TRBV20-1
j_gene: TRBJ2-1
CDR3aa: CSARKDPGTSTNEQFF
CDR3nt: TGCAGTGCTAGAAAGGACCCCGGGACTAGCACGAATGAGCAGTTCTTC

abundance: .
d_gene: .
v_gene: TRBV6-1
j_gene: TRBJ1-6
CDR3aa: CASSAFRDSPLHF
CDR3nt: TGTGCCAGCAGTGCCTTCAGGGATTCACCCCTCCACTTT

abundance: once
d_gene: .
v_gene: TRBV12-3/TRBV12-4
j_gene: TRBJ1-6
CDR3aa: CASSSRSVGSNSPLHF
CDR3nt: TGTGCCAGCAGTTCCCGGTCCGTGGGGAGTAATTCACCCCTCCACTTT

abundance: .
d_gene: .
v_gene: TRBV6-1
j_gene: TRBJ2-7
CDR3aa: CASNRQLVPGSSYEQYF
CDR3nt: TGTGCCAGCAACCGCCAACTAGTACCGGGGAGCTCCTACGAGCAGTACTTC

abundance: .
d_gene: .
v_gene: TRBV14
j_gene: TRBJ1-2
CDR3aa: CASSRNPDWGRTTPNYGYTF
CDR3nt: TGTGCCAGCAGCCGAAATCCTGATTGGGGACGGACAACTCCTAACTATGGCTACACCTTC

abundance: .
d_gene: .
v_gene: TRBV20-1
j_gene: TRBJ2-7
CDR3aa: CSARDQSGTTYEQYF
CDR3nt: TGCAGTGCTAGAGACCAAAGCGGAACTACCTACGAGCAGTACTTC

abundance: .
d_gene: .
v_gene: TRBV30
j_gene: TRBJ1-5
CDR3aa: CAWSIDGGNQPQHF
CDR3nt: TGTGCCTGGAGTATTGACGGAGGAAATCAGCCCCAGCATTTT

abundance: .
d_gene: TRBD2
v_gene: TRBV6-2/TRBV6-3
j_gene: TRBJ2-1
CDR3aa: CASSPPAGGPTEQFF
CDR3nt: TGTGCCAGCAGTCCACCAGCGGGGGGGCCGACTGAGCAGTTCTTC

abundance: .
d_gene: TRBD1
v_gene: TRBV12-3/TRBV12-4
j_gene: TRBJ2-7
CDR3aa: CASSPRDRVSYEQYF
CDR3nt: TGTGCCAGCAGTCCCCGTGACAGGGTCTCCTACGAGCAGTACTTC

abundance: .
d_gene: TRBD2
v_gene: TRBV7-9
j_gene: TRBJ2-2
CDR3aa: CASSSGTSIGGELFF
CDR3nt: TGTGCCAGCAGCTCCGGGACTAGCATTGGCGGGGAGCTGTTTTTT

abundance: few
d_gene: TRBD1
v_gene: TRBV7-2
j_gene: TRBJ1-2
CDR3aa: CASSLLQGEDGYTF
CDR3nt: TGTGCCAGCAGCTTACTACAGGGGGAAGATGGCTACACCTTC

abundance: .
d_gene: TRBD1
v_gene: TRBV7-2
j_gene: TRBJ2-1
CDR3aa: CASSLPTGGYNEQFF
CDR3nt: TGTGCCAGCAGCTTGCCGACAGGGGGATACAATGAGCAGTTCTTC

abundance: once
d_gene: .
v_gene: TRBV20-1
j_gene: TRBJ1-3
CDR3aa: CSARNRVGSGNTIYF
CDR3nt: TGCAGTGCTAGAAACAGGGTAGGCTCTGGAAACACCATATATTTT

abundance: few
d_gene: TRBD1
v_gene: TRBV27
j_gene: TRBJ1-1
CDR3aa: CASSFHGQANTEAFF
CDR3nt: TGTGCCAGCAGTTTTCACGGACAGGCGAACACTGAAGCTTTCTTT

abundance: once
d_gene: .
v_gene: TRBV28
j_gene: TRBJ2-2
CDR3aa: CASSRSSGTGELFF
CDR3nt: TGTGCCAGCAGTCGATCCTCCGGCACCGGGGAGCTGTTTTTT

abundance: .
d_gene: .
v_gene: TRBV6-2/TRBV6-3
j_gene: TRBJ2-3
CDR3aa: CASSSDTSTDTQYF
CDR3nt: TGTGCCAGCAGTTCGGACACCAGCACAGATACGCAGTATTTT

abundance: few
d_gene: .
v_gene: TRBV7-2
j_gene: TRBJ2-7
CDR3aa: CASSFGGGGAEQYF
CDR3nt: TGTGCCAGCAGCTTCGGAGGAGGGGGTGCCGAGCAGTACTTC

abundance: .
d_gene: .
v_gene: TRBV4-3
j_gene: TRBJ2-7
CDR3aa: CASSQKGGLGYEQYF
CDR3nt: TGCGCCAGCAGCCAGAAGGGGGGGTTAGGATACGAGCAGTACTTC

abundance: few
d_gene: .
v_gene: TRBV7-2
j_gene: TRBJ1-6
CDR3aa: CASRLGGNSPLHF
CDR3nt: TGTGCCAGCAGGCTTGGGGGGAATTCACCCCTCCACTTT

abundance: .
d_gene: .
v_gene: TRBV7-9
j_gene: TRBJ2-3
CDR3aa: CASSLGDSTDTQYF
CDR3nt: TGTGCCAGCAGCTTAGGGGACAGCACAGATACGCAGTATTTT

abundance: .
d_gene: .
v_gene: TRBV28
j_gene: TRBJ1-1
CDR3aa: CASSNRRVFAEAFF
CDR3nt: TGTGCCAGCAGCAACAGGCGGGTCTTCGCTGAAGCTTTCTTT

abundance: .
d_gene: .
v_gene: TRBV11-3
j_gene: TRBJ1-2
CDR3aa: CASSLRDGNYGYTF
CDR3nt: TGTGCCAGCAGCTTGAGAGACGGAAACTATGGCTACACCTTC

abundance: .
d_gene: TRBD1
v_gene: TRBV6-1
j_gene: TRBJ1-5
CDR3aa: CASRTGIDQPQHF
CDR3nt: TGTGCCAGCAGGACAGGGATAGATCAGCCCCAGCATTTT

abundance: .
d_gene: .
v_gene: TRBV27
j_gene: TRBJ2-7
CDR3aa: CASSFISRGDSYEQYF
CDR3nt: TGTGCCAGCAGTTTTATCAGCAGGGGGGACTCCTACGAGCAGTACTTC

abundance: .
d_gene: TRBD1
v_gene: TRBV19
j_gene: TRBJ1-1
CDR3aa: CASSMGQGAITEAFF
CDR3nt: TGTGCCAGTAGTATGGGACAGGGGGCAATCACTGAAGCTTTCTTT

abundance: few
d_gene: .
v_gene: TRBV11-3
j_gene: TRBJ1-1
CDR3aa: CASTKSGSEAFF
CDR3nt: TGTGCCAGCACTAAGTCAGGTTCTGAAGCTTTCTTT